The T cell receptor (beta chain) described here comes from a study of CD8 T cells in Susac syndrome. CD8+ and CD4+ blood T cells underwent TCR beta sequencing. With random hexamers, 0.5 to 1 ug RNA was reverse transcribed. MiXCR, run by TCRdb on the immunoSEQ multiplex PCR reads, gives a single entry per CDR3 protein. This sample has approximately 150,000 distinct CDR3 sequences; around 96% occur once, and the top ten carry about 0.11%. The germline V gene encodes CDR1 DFQATT and CDR2 SNEGSKA (reference sequence). The CDR3 is made up of 14 amino acids. V shed 1 base and J 7 bases; nucleotides not matched to a gene: 6.

The TCR sequence derives from a human donor with multiple sclerosis. The chain combines TRBV20-1 with TRBJ2-7; 11 positions agree with TRBD2. Sequenced sample: CD4+ T cells from PBMCs. This CDR3 is CSARGGLAGGEQYF. For the CDR3, the DNA is TGCAGTGCTAGAGGGGGGCTAGCGGGAGGTGAGCAGTACTTC.